This TCR beta chain was identified in a study of control samples from healthy donors and cancer patients (dated by TCRdb to the early 2020s). In regard to this clone: The clone's antigen remains unknown. No qualities accompany the bases; no much larger clone lies one base away.

The CDR3, cysteine through phenylalanine, is 15 amino acids long. The sequence is cut down to CDR3 DNA, 45 bases in frame from base 1. V drops 6 bases and J drops 2 bases, leaving 15 bases in between. Sequences MNHEY (CDR1) and SVGAGI (CDR2) are obtained from the germline V gene. Library preparation used the immunoSEQ multiplex PCR assay. What TCRdb holds here is the immuneACCESS table cut down to in-frame rearrangements. Part of the clones is not present; checked against another copy, under half of the missing clones reflect an unresolved V gene, and the others are unexplained. This sample has around 110,000 clones in its table, and over 90% of those were observed once. The ten most abundant clones make up more than 2% of the sample.

In this chain, TRBV6-5 is recombined with TRBJ2-3, with TRBD1 perhaps the D gene, on 6 matching bases. The origin of this receptor is a man aged 25 to 45 in good health. Source material: blood. Here the CDR3 is given as CASSFTGPATDTQYF. The nucleotide sequence reads as follows: TGTGCCAGCAGCTTTACAGGGCCGGCCACAGATACGCAGTATTTT.